This T cell receptor (beta chain) was obtained from a study of pediatric ulcerative colitis. General study points: In rectum, acute severe colitis had expanded clones and less diversity.

With respect to this clone: Its antigen is not known.

Measured with immunoSEQ multiplex PCR; TCRdb has only the in-frame clones, and not every one. Here the sample spans more than 12,000 clones, approximately 90% being singletons. CDR3 size: 12 residues. The germline V and J ends were trimmed by 5 bases and 5 bases, with 10 bases remaining between them. Germline CDR1 reads SGHRS; CDR2 reads YFSETQ. The chain carries TRBV5-1 and TRBJ1-2; D may be TRBD1 (5 bases). Sequenced: blood. The origin of this receptor is a boy between 10 and 17 years old with moderate ulcerative colitis. The CDR3 reads CASRSDTYGYTF. CDR3 in DNA: TGCGCCAGCAGGTCGGACACTTATGGCTACACCTTC.